This section outlines one TCR beta chain sequence together with its context. As yet, its antigen is unknown. The sample comes from a study of post-analysis software for immune sequencing data. As for the study in general: Both relapsing-remitting and secondary progressive multiple sclerosis featured among the disease courses, as did progressive-relapsing multiple sclerosis.

TCR beta cDNA libraries included unique molecular identifiers. Yield was 500,000 or so cDNA molecules from approximately 0.91 to 9.4 million T cells. TCRdb processed the PCR reads anew with MiXCR; each CDR3 protein has one entry. The sample gives hundreds of thousands of distinct CDR3 sequences, approximately 60% of which show up once; 11% is in the top ten. Study-level results: Under F measure analysis, samples from one preparation batch co-clustered strongly. With TRBV5-6, TRBV5-1 and TRBV20-1 included, several TRBV segments were more frequent in patients than in controls. Controls had significantly higher normalized Chao1 diversity than multiple sclerosis patients.

The CDR3 consists of 13 residues. The V and J ends lost 5 bases and 4 bases respectively, with 12 bases between them. This receptor was taken from a girl aged 2 to 10 with multiple sclerosis. The specimen sequenced was blood. V is TRBV12-3 or TRBV12-4 and J is TRBJ2-7, with D perhaps matching TRBD1 (6 bases). CDR3 nucleotides: TGTGCCAGCAGTATGGGACATCGGTACGAGCAGTACTTC. As protein: CASSMGHRYEQYF.